What follows are 16 T cell receptor delta chains derived from one specimen sequenced in a study of human gamma delta and Vdelta1 T cells. TCRdb called clones from the PCR reads again using CATT. The sample has approximately 770 delta-chain clones; 8.4% are singletons. The sequenced sample consisted of differentiated CD27- Vdelta1 gamma-delta T cells from blood. The receptors come from a human donor in good health.

For this clone: This likely came from a read error, as a far larger clone is one base away. The chain carries TRDV1 and TRDJ1, with 9 nucleotides matching TRDD3. CDR1 and CDR2 from the germline V gene are TSWWSYY and QGS. Unmatched junction bases numbered 9, after V lost 7 bases and J lost 0 bases. This CDR3 has 16 residues. CDR3 nucleotides: TGTGCTCTTGTTGGTACTGGGGGACACTACACCGATAAACTCATCTTT. This sequence encodes CALVGTGGHYTDKLIF.

This clone was observed a handful of times. The mismatch at residue 6 between this DNA's translation and the TCRdb protein of a much larger clone likely reflects a read error; the protein shown is translated from the DNA. The V call is TRDV1, the J call TRDJ1, with 11 nucleotides matching TRDD3. Per the germline V gene, CDR1 is TSWWSYY and CDR2 is QGS. The CDR3 totals 23 residues. The trim removed 3 bases at V and 2 bases at J, leaving 26 bases unmatched. The CDR3 nucleotides are TGTGCTCTTGGGGACGGGGGTCATCCTACCGTTGGGGGATACGCCGTTGTGACCGATAAACTCATCTTT. It translates to CALGDGGHPTVGGYAVVTDKLIF.

This clone is deemed medium-sized (0.01 to 0.1%). A far larger clone is only one base removed, so a read error is likely. The rearrangement uses TRDV1 and TRDJ1; 10 nucleotides align to TRDD3. The CDR3 extends over 25 amino acids. Germline V gene data show CDR1 as TSWWSYY and CDR2 as QGS. CDR3 DNA: TGTGCTCTTGGGAAACTAGTCTTCGTCGGAGCGGCCCGTACTGGGGGATTGTACTACACCGATAAACTCATCTTT. Translating gives CALGKLVFVGAARTGGLYYTDKLIF.

By share of the sample, this clone is medium-sized. Given a far larger clone just one base away, this is likely a sequencing read error. Other nucleotide sequences from this sample produce the same CDR3. V gene TRDV1 combines with J gene TRDJ1; 9 positions match TRDD3. Germline V gene lookup returns CDR1 TSWWSYY and CDR2 QGS. CDR3 length: 21 residues. CDR3 region: CALGESSLRTWGIWDTDKLIF. The DNA of the CDR3 is TGTGCTCTTGGGGAATCCTCCCTCCGGACGTGGGGGATATGGGACACCGATAAACTCATCTTC.

Concerning this clone: With only one base between it and a far larger clone, this is likely a read error. The chain recombines TRDV1 with TRDJ1, with 9 nucleotides matching TRDD3. Germline trimming cut 4 bases from V and 8 bases from J; bases unmatched to any gene: 11. The V gene's germline CDR1 is TSWWSYY and CDR2 QGS. The CDR3 consists of 15 residues. CDR3 DNA sequence: TGTGCTCTTGGGGGACGGTGGGGATACGCCTGCAAACTCATCTTT. Translation gives CALGGRWGYACKLIF.

By frequency in the sample, this clone is medium-sized. This clone may be a read error of a much larger clone one base away. The gene calls are TRDV1 and TRDJ1, with 7 bases identical to TRDD3. The CDR3 covers 25 residues. CDR1 is TSWWSYY, CDR2 QGS, per germline. Losses at the gene ends were 0 bases for V and 0 bases for J; bases not matched to a gene: 31. The CDR3 region has the DNA TGTGCTCTTGGGGAACTCTTCTTCGTCGGAGCGGCCCGTACTGGGGTATTGTACTACACCGATAAACTCATCTTT. Its translation is CALGELFFVGAARTGVLYYTDKLIF.

This clone counts as medium-sized. A far bigger clonotype differs at one base, so this is likely a read error. The chain couples TRDV1 to TRDJ1, with D perhaps matching TRDD2 (7 bases). The CDR3 sequence is 23 residues long. CDR1 is TSWWSYY, CDR2 QGS, per germline. Trimming shortened V by 4 bases and J by 1 base, and 37 bases separated the two germline ends. CDR3 region: CALGVSTFLPTSIYLGVTDKLIF. The CDR3 DNA reads as TGTGCTCTTGGGGTCTCTACCTTCCTTCCGACATCTATTTACTTGGGGGTCACCGATAAACTCATCTTT.

This clone occurred a few times. TCRdb shows a much larger clone's protein in place of this DNA's translation, and the two differ at residue 22, likely through a read error; the protein shown is translated from the DNA. The chain recombines TRDV1 with TRDJ1; 11 bases match TRDD3. Germline V lookup: CDR1 TSWWSYY, CDR2 QGS. This CDR3 has 23 residues. Here the CDR3 reads CALGDAGHPTVGGYAVVTDKLTF. CDR3 in DNA: TGTGCTCTTGGGGACGCGGGTCATCCTACCGTTGGGGGATACGCCGTTGTGACCGATAAACTCACCTTT.

Only a few counts were recorded for this clone. Since a far larger clone is one base different, this is likely a read error. Different DNA sequences within this sample yield the same CDR3. The chain combines TRDV1 with TRDJ1, with 7 bases matching TRDD3. The CDR3 is 25 amino acids. From germline, CDR1 is TSWWSYY and CDR2 QGS. V shed 0 bases and J 0 bases; nucleotides not matched to a gene: 31. This chain's CDR3 is CALGELVFVGAARTGVLYYTDKLIF. The CDR3 DNA sequence: TGTGCTCTTGGGGAACTCGTCTTCGTCGGAGCGGCCCGTACTGGGGTACTGTACTACACCGATAAACTCATCTTT.

Sample share makes this clone medium-sized. A far larger clone is one nucleotide away, so this likely arose from a read error. The genes are TRDV1 and TRDJ1, with 10 bases identical to TRDD3. CDR1 and CDR2 (germline): TSWWSYY, QGS. The CDR3 contains 25 residues. CDR3 in amino acids: CALGELVFVGAARTGGLYYTDKPIF. CDR3 nucleotide sequence: TGTGCTCTTGGGGAACTAGTCTTCGTCGGAGCGGCCCGTACTGGGGGATTGTACTACACCGATAAACCCATCTTT.

This chain connects TRDV1 to TRDJ1; 9 nucleotides agree with TRDD3. The V gene's germline CDR1 is TSWWSYY and CDR2 QGS. The CDR3 runs 27 residues. V dropped 0 bases and J dropped 0; count of bases not matched to a gene: 35. The CDR3 bases are TGTGCTCTTGGGGAACTAGTCTTCGTCGGAGCGGCCCGTACTGGGGGAGCACCGTCTTCGTACACCGATAAACTCATCTTT. Protein: CALGELVFVGAARTGGAPSSYTDKLIF.

Relative to its sample, this clone is medium-sized. A far larger clone is only one base removed, so a read error is likely. This chain connects TRDV1 to TRDJ1; TRDD3 agrees at 10 bases. The ends lost 0 bases at V and 0 bases at J; junction bases unmatched: 28. The CDR3 totals 25 residues. The germline V gene encodes CDR1 TSWWSYY and CDR2 QGS. The CDR3 DNA sequence: TGTGCTCTTGGGGAACTAGTCTTCGTCGGAGCGGCCCATACTGGGGGATTGTACTACACCGATAAACTCATCTTT. This sequence encodes CALGELVFVGAAHTGGLYYTDKLIF.

By its share, this clone is medium-sized. A far bigger clonotype differs at one base, so this is likely a read error. This sequence joins TRDV1 and TRDJ1, with 9 bases fitting TRDD3. The CDR3 consists of 24 residues. Germline assignment: CDR1 TSWWSYY and CDR2 QGS. The CDR3 here is CALGESLPLPGYWGTYSYTDKLTF. The CDR3 DNA sequence: TGTGCTCTTGGGGAGTCCCTCCCTCTTCCGGGCTACTGGGGGACTTACTCTTACACCGATAAACTCACCTTT.

Concerning this clone: Different DNA sequences within this sample yield the same CDR3. The genes are TRDV1 and TRDJ1; 8 bases are a match to TRDD3. The CDR3 has 23 amino acids. V shed 3 bases, J shed 0 bases, and the junction held 27 bases outside the gene matches. Germline-derived CDR1 and CDR2 are TSWWSYY and QGS. CDR3 sequence: CALGDPRPHKQRLGGQYTDKLIF. The DNA for the CDR3 is TGTGCTCTTGGGGACCCTCGGCCTCACAAGCAGCGACTGGGGGGTCAGTACACCGATAAACTCATCTTT.

This clone was detected a few times. The J gene is TRDJ1, the V gene TRDV1; 9 bases are shared with TRDD3. This CDR3 comprises 20 residues. J lost 6 bases, V lost 3 bases, and 23 bases had no gene match. In germline, CDR1 is TSWWSYY, CDR2 QGS. The DNA of the CDR3 is TGTGCTCTTGGGGAGTCCCTCCCTCTTCCGGGCTACTGGGGGACTTATAAACTCATCTTT. Translated, it gives CALGESLPLPGYWGTYKLIF.

A word on this clone: Its ends do not fully match the called genes, so a read error is possible. The genes are TRDV1 and TRDJ1; 7 bases align to TRDD2. The CDR3 has 13 amino acids. The germline V gene has CDR1 TSWWSYY and CDR2 QGS. The chain's CDR3 is CALGEAASFLAFF. The DNA for the CDR3 is TGTGCTCTTGGGGAGGCCGCATCCTTCCTCGCTTTTTTC.